This passage covers 27 T cell receptor beta chains from one sample sequenced in a study of vaccination effects on CD4 cells after COVID-19. Antigen-specific CD4+ T cells were expanded with viral peptide pools in the ViraFEST assay before sequencing. Following an approximately 10-day culture, CD4+ T cells were purified. The vaccine recipients had no prior SARS-CoV-2 infection, with negative nucleocapsid antibodies. This table comes from immunoSEQ multiplex PCR, and its TCRdb copy is limited to in-frame clones, with some not included. The data contain approximately 74,000 clones, about 70% of them singletons. Antigens of these TCRs are unknown. Specimen: CD4+ T cells from PBMCs cultured with HCoV-NL63 spike peptides, collected before COVID-19 vaccination. The receptor source for this set is a human donor who received a COVID-19 vaccine.

V gene TRBV9 combines with J gene TRBJ1-4; a possible D gene is TRBD1 (5 bases). The V gene's germline CDR1 is SGDLS and CDR2 YYNGEE. Trimming left V 5 bases short and J 14 bases short, with 19 bases between. The CDR3 length is 13 residues. The CDR3 coding sequence is TGTGCCAGCAGTCGCAAACCGGACACCGTCCTGTTTTTT. This codes for CASSRKPDTVLFF.

The CDR3 loop is CASSFGGSPYEQYV. CDR3 nucleotides: TGTGCCAGCAGTTTTGGCGGATCTCCGTACGAGCAGTACGTC. The chain is built from TRBV28 and TRBJ2-7; D gene ambiguous. The ends were cut back, 3 bases at V and 4 bases at J, with 13 bases in the middle. CDR3 length: 14 residues. The germline CDR1 and CDR2 sequences are MDHEN and SYDVKM.

The V call is TRBV24-1, the J call TRBJ2-3; 7 positions agree with TRBD2. Germline-derived CDR1 and CDR2 are KGHDR and SFDVKD. The trim removed 4 bases at V and 0 bases at J, leaving 6 bases unmatched. CDR3 length equals 16 residues. In nucleotides, the CDR3 is TGTGCCACCAGTGACCCGGCGGGGGTTAGCACAGATACGCAGTATTTT. Protein: CATSDPAGVSTDTQYF.

V usage is TRBV11-1 and J usage is TRBJ2-3; unclear D gene. The germline CDR1 and CDR2 sequences are SGHAT and FQDESV (reference sequence). The CDR3 is 12 amino acids. Trimming removed 5 bases at V and 5 bases at J, with 8 bases between. CDR3 residues: CASSPSLDTQYF. The CDR3 DNA reads TGTGCCAGCAGCCCGAGTTTAGATACGCAGTATTTT.

The chain combines TRBV23-1 with TRBJ2-3; D possibly corresponds to TRBD1 (6 bases). TRBV23-1 is given ORF status, its function remaining uncertain. This CDR3 has 19 amino acids. Trimming shortened V by 6 bases and J by 1 base, and 26 bases separated the two germline ends. The CDR3 DNA reads TGCGCCAGCAGACCCTACCGAATGACCAGGGGCCAGGGCACAGATACGCAGTATTTT. Encoded protein: CASRPYRMTRGQGTDTQYF.

This chain links TRBV14 with TRBJ2-5; TRBD1 matches 7 bases. Per germline, CDR1 SGHDN and CDR2 FVKESK. The CDR3 spans 13 residues. V lost 4 bases to trimming and J lost 4 bases; unmatched junction nucleotides: 3. The CDR3 sequence is CASSPNRGETQYF. The CDR3 coding sequence is TGTGCCAGCAGCCCCAACAGGGGAGAGACCCAGTACTTC.

This clone was seen more than once but under ten times. The chain combines TRBV4-1 with TRBJ1-2; tentative D call: TRBD1 (6 bases). V was shortened by 6 bases and J by 3 bases, with 17 bases between the two germline ends. CDR3 size: 15 residues. Germline V gives CDR1 MGHRA, CDR2 YSYEKL. CDR3 nucleotide sequence: TGCGCCAGCAGGCCCCGGGACACCGTCGACTATGGCTACACCTTC. It yields the protein CASRPRDTVDYGYTF.

The J gene is TRBJ2-7, the V gene TRBV6-5; 9 nucleotides agree with TRBD1. Germline CDR1 is MNHEY and CDR2 is SVGAGI. Losses at the gene ends were 7 bases for V and 2 bases for J; bases not matched to a gene: 9. The CDR3 sequence is 15 residues long. The CDR3 reads CASTASGQGAYEQYV. The DNA for the CDR3 is TGTGCCAGCACAGCTTCGGGACAGGGAGCCTACGAGCAGTACGTC.

The chain has TRBV7-8 and TRBJ2-7; TRBD2 agrees at 12 bases. This CDR3 is 18 amino acids long. J lost 3 bases, V lost 0 bases, and 9 bases had no gene match. In germline, CDR1 is SGHVS, CDR2 FQNEAQ. CDR3 nucleotide sequence: TGTGCCAGCAGCTTAGCGCTGGGACTAGCGGGTGCTAACTACGAGCAGTACGTC. This codes for CASSLALGLAGANYEQYV.

The chain uses TRBV5-1 and TRBJ2-2, with 8 bases identical to TRBD1. This CDR3 region has 14 residues. Germline trimming cut 4 bases from V and 4 bases from J; bases unmatched to any gene: 3. Germline V gene data show CDR1 as SGHRS and CDR2 as YFSETQ. CDR3 bases: TGCGCCAGCAGCCCAGGACAGGGCACCGGGGAGCTGTTTTTT. This encodes CASSPGQGTGELFF.

CDR3 sequence: CASSPTSGGPETQYF. The CDR3 coding sequence is TGTGCCAGCAGTCCCACTAGCGGGGGTCCGGAGACCCAGTACTTC. The V gene is TRBV7-2, the J gene TRBJ2-5, with 11 bases fitting TRBD2. Trimming at V came to 6 bases and at J to 5 bases, leaving 8 bases not matched to a gene. The germline V gene encodes CDR1 SGHTA and CDR2 FQGNSA. This CDR3 region has 15 residues.

The sample holds a few counts of this clone. J is TRBJ2-3 and V is TRBV6-5; D is ambiguous. The CDR3 runs to 15 residues. The ends were cut back, 2 bases at V and 0 bases at J, with 9 bases in the middle. Germline assignment: CDR1 MNHEY and CDR2 SVGAGI. CDR3 DNA: TGTGCCAGCAGTTACATGGGTTCGAGCACAGATACGCAGTATTTT. Protein sequence: CASSYMGSSTDTQYF.

The CDR3 loop reads CASSQDQGENTIYF. CDR3 sequence (DNA): TGCGCCAGCAGCCAAGATCAGGGGGAAAACACCATATATTTT. This chain uses TRBV4-3 with TRBJ1-3; 7 bases match TRBD1. This CDR3 is 14 amino acids long. With 0 bases clipped from V and 6 bases from J, the junction kept 2 bases outside the gene matches. Germline lookup yields CDR1 LGHNA and CDR2 YSLEER.

The V call is TRBV5-1, the J call TRBJ1-4; D perhaps matches TRBD1 (6 bases). Trimming pared 1 base from V and 8 bases from J, leaving 15 bases between. Germline lookup yields CDR1 SGHRS and CDR2 YFSETQ. The length of the CDR3 is 15 residues. The CDR3 reads CASSLSSRGKEKLFF. In DNA form, the CDR3 reads TGCGCCAGCAGCTTGAGTTCCAGGGGAAAAGAAAAACTGTTTTTT.

The CDR3 bases are TGTGCCAGCAGTTACTCAGGCTTCACGAGGGGCTACACCTTC. This encodes CASSYSGFTRGYTF. The J gene is TRBJ1-2, the V gene TRBV6-5; the D is unclear. The V and J ends lost 0 bases and 8 bases respectively, with 13 bases between them. The length of the CDR3 is 14 residues. Germline CDR1 is MNHEY and CDR2 is SVGAGI.

The chain recombines TRBV6-6 with TRBJ1-1; 9 bases agree with TRBD1. V lost 10 bases to trimming and J lost 1 base; unmatched junction nucleotides: 4. Germline V gene sequence: CDR1 MNHNY, CDR2 SVGAGI (reference sequence). CDR3 size: 13 residues. Here the CDR3 reads CATGQGRNTEAFF. The CDR3 DNA sequence: TGTGCCACGGGACAGGGAAGGAACACTGAAGCTTTCTTT.

The gene calls are TRBV7-3 and TRBJ2-2; 9 bases map to TRBD1. The CDR3 consists of 14 residues. Looked up from germline, CDR1 is SGHTA and CDR2 is FQGTGA. Trimming took 4 bases from V and 4 from J; bases not matched to a gene: 1. This chain's CDR3 is CASSSQGATGELFF. DNA of the CDR3: TGTGCCAGCAGCTCACAGGGGGCCACCGGGGAGCTGTTTTTT.

The chain recombines TRBV3-1 (or the pseudogene TRBV3-2) with TRBJ1-1, with a possible D match to TRBD1 (5 bases). The CDR3 runs to 14 residues. V gave up 1 base and J gave up 3 bases, with 9 bases separating them. Per germline, CDR1 LGHDT and CDR2 YNNKEL (reference sequence). In DNA, the CDR3 is TGTGCCAGCAGCCAAGGGGGGGGGTACACTGAAGCTTTCTTT. Protein product: CASSQGGGYTEAFF.

This chain uses TRBV3-1 (or the pseudogene TRBV3-2) with TRBJ2-5; D is possibly TRBD2 (6 bases). CDR3 size: 14 residues. Trimming pared 4 bases from V and 5 bases from J, leaving 14 bases between. Germline CDR1 reads LGHDT; CDR2 reads YNNKEL (reference sequence). The CDR3 is CASSLAGTGETQYF. The CDR3 nucleotides are TGTGCCAGCAGCCTCGCGGGGACTGGGGAGACCCAGTACTTC.

In its sample, this clone was seen once. As DNA, the CDR3 is TGTGCCAGCAGTTTACAGGCCCGGCTTAATTCACCCCTCCACTTT. It is translated as CASSLQARLNSPLHF. The chain uses TRBV27 and TRBJ1-6; D ambiguous. The CDR3 is 15 residues long. Germline CDR1 MNHEY, CDR2 SMNVEV (reference sequence). V was pared by 2 bases and J by 6 bases, with 11 bases between.

V gene TRBV7-9 combines with J gene TRBJ2-5; no reliable D call. Trimming took 5 bases from V and 2 from J, leaving 24 bases between them. CDR1 and CDR2 (germline): SEHNR, FQNEAQ (reference sequence). CDR3 length: 18 amino acids. Here the CDR3 DNA reads TGTGCCAGCAGCCCCTGGGCCGAAAGAAAGTCCAAACAAGAGACCCAGTACTTC. Protein: CASSPWAERKSKQETQYF.

V gene TRBV9 combines with J gene TRBJ2-1, with 7 bases that match TRBD1. The length of the CDR3 is 14 residues. The V and J ends lost 7 bases and 2 bases, in that order; junction bases with no gene match: 6. The germline gives CDR1 SGDLS, CDR2 YYNGEE. CDR3: CASAPGQTYNEQFF. The CDR3, as DNA: TGTGCCAGCGCGCCGGGACAGACCTACAATGAGCAGTTCTTC.

This chain links TRBV5-4 with TRBJ2-2, with 8 bases matching TRBD1. This CDR3 contains 16 residues. Germline V gene lookup returns CDR1 SGHNT and CDR2 YYREEE (reference sequence). Losses at the gene ends were 3 bases for V and 4 bases for J; bases not matched to a gene: 8. The CDR3 DNA sequence: TGTGCCAGCAGCTCTCGGACAGGGTCGGGCACCGGGGAGCTGTTTTTT. It codes for CASSSRTGSGTGELFF.

The CDR3 is CASARSGSTDTQYF. The CDR3 DNA reads TGTGCCAGCGCCCGGAGCGGAAGCACAGATACGCAGTATTTT. The rearrangement joins TRBV25-1 to TRBJ2-3, with D tentatively TRBD2 (5 bases). Germline CDR1 is MGHDK and CDR2 is SYGVNS. V shed 8 bases and J shed 0 bases, with 12 bases lying between them. The CDR3 has 14 amino acids.

This clone was seen only a few times. This chain joins TRBV28 and TRBJ2-6; D gene ambiguous. The germline V gene has CDR1 MDHEN and CDR2 SYDVKM. The CDR3 sequence is 16 residues long. Trimming stripped 1 base from V and 2 bases from J, with 9 bases between. CDR3 protein: CASSLLTGPGANVLTF. As DNA, the CDR3 is TGTGCCAGCAGTTTATTAACCGGACCTGGGGCCAACGTCCTGACTTTC.

The rearrangement joins TRBV25-1 to TRBJ1-5, with a possible D match to TRBD1 (5 bases). CDR1 and CDR2 from the germline V gene are MGHDK and SYGVNS. V was shortened by 8 bases and J by 4 bases, with 9 bases between the two germline ends. This CDR3 has 12 residues. The CDR3: CASAGSNQPQHF. The CDR3 nucleotides are TGTGCCAGCGCAGGGTCAAATCAGCCCCAGCATTTT.

This clone turned up a few times. In DNA form, the CDR3 reads TGTGCCAGCGGATGGGGGCTGTCTAACTACGAGCAGTACGTC. Translation: CASGWGLSNYEQYV. V and J are TRBV6-5 and TRBJ2-7; weak D call: TRBD1 (6 bases). The V end was cut by 8 bases, the J end by 3 bases, with 17 bases between. This CDR3 has 14 amino acids. Germline V gene data show CDR1 as MNHEY and CDR2 as SVGAGI.